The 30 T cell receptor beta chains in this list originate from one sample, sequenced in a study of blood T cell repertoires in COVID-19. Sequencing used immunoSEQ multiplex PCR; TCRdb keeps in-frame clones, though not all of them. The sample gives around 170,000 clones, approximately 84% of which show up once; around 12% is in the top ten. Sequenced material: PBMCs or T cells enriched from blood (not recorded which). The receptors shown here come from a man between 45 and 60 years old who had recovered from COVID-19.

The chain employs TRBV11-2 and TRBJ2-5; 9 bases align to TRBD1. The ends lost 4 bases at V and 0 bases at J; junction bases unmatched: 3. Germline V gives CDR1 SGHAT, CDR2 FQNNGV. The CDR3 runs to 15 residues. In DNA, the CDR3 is TGTGCCAGCAGCTCGGACAGGGGAAACCAAGAGACCCAGTACTTC. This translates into CASSSDRGNQETQYF. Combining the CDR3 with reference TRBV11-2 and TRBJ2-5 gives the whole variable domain EAGVAQSPRYKIIEKRQSVAFWCNPISGHATLYWYQQILGQGPKLLIQFQNNGVVDDSQLPKDRFSAERLKGVDSTLKIQPAKLEDSAVYLCASSSDRGNQETQYFGPGTRLLVL.

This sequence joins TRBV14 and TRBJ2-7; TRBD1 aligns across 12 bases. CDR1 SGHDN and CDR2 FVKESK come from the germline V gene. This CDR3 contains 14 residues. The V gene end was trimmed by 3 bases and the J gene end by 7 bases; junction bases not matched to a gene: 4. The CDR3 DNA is TGTGCCAGCAGCCAGTGGGACAGGGGGCAGGAGCAGTACTTC. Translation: CASSQWDRGQEQYF. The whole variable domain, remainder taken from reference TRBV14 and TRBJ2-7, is EAGVTQFPSHSVIEKGQTVTLRCDPISGHDNLYWYRRVMGKEIKFLLHFVKESKQDESGMPNNRFLAERTGGTYSTLKVQPAELEDSGVYFCASSQWDRGQEQYFGPGTRLTVT.

CDR3 residues: CASSVDEGARGYTF. CDR3 nucleotides: TGTGCCAGCAGCGTAGATGAGGGGGCGCGCGGCTACACCTTC. The chain joins TRBV9 to TRBJ1-2, with TRBD1 identical over 7 bases. Trimming at V came to 0 bases and at J to 8 bases, leaving 7 bases not matched to a gene. Germline assignment: CDR1 SGDLS and CDR2 YYNGEE. The CDR3 consists of 14 residues.

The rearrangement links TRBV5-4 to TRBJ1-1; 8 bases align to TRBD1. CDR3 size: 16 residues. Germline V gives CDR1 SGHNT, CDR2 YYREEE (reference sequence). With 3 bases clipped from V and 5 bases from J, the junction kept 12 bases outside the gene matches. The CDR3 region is CASSSQAYRGGTEAFF. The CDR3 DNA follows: TGTGCCAGCAGCTCTCAAGCTTACAGGGGGGGGACTGAAGCTTTCTTT.

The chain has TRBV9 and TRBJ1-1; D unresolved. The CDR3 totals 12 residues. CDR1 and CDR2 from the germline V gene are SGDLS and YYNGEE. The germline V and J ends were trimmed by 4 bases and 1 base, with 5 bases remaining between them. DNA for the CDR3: TGTGCCAGCAGCTCGTCGAACACTGAAGCTTTCTTT. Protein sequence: CASSSSNTEAFF.

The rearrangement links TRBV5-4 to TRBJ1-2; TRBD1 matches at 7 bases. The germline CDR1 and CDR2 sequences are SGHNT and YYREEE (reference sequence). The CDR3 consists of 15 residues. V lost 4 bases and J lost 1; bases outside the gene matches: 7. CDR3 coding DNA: TGTGCCAGCAGCACACAGGGGCCCCTTAACTATGGCTACACCTTC. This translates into CASSTQGPLNYGYTF.

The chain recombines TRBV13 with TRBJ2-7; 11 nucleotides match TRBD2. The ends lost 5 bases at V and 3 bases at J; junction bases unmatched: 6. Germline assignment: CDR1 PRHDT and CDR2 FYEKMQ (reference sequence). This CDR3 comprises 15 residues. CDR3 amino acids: CASSHRTSGRYEQYF. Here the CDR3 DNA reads TGTGCCAGCAGCCATAGGACTAGCGGGCGCTACGAGCAGTACTTC.

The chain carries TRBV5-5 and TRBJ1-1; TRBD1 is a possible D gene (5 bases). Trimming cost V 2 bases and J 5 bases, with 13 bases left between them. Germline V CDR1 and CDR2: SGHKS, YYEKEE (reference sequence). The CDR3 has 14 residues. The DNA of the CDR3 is TGTGCCAGCAGCTTCATGCAGGGCTTGACTGAAGCTTTCTTT. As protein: CASSFMQGLTEAFF.

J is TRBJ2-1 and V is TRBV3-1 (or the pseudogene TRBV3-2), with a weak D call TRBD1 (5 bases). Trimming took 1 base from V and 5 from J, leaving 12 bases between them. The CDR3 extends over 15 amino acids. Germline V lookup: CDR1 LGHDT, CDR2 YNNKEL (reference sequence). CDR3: CASSQAGQFDNEQFF. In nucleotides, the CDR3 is TGTGCCAGCAGCCAAGCCGGACAATTCGACAATGAGCAGTTCTTC.

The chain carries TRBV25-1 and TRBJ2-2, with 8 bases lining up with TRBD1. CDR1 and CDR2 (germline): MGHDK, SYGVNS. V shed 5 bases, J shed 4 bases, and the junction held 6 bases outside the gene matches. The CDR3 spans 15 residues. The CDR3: CASSLDRGSTGELFF. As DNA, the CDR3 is TGTGCCAGCAGTCTAGACAGGGGTTCCACCGGGGAGCTGTTTTTT.

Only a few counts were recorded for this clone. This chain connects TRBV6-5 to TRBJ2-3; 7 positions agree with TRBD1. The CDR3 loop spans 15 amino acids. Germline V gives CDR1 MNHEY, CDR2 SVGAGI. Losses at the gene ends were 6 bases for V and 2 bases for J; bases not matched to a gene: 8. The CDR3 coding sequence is TGTGCCAGCAGGTTCGGGACAGCACCCACAGATACGCAGTATTTT. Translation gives CASRFGTAPTDTQYF.

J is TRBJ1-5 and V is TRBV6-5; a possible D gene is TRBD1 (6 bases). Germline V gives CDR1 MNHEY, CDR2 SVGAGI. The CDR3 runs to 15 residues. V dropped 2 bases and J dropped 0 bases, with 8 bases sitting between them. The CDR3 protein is CASSYRDTSNQPQHF. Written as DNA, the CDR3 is TGTGCCAGCAGTTACAGGGACACTAGCAATCAGCCCCAGCATTTT.

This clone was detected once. CDR3 DNA: TGTGCCAGCAGCTTAGGGGCTAGCGGAGATTCCACAGATACGCAGTATTTT. This sequence encodes CASSLGASGDSTDTQYF. The rearrangement links TRBV7-9 to TRBJ2-3; 7 nucleotides line up with TRBD2. V lost 1 base and J lost 2; bases outside the gene matches: 9. The germline gives CDR1 SEHNR, CDR2 FQNEAQ (reference sequence). The CDR3 is 17 amino acids. The variable domain in full, completed from reference TRBV7-9 and TRBJ2-3, reads DTGVSQNPRHKITKRGQNVTFRCDPISEHNRLYWYRQTLGQGPEFLTYFQNEAQLEKSRLLSDRFSAERPKGSFSTLEIQRTEQGDSAMYLCASSLGASGDSTDTQYFGPGTRLTVL.

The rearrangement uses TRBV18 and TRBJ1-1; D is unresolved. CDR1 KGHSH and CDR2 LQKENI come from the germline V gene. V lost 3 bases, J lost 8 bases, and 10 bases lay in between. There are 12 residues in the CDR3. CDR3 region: CASSPRDGEAFF. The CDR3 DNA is TGTGCCAGCTCACCTCGGGATGGGGAAGCTTTCTTT. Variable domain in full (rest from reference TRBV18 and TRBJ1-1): NAGVMQNPRHLVRRRGQEARLRCSPMKGHSHVYWYRQLPEEGLKFMVYLQKENIIDESGMPKERFSAEFPKEGPSILRIQQVVRGDSAAYFCASSPRDGEAFFGQGTRLTVV.

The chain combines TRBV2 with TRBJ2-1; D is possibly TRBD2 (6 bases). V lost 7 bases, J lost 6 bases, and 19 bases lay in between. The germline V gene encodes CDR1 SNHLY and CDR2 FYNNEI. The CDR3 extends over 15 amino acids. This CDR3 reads CASKETSSGTNEQFF. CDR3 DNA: TGTGCCAGCAAGGAAACTAGCTCCGGTACCAATGAGCAGTTCTTC. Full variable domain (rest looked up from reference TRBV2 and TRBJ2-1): EPEVTQTPSHQVTQMGQEVILRCVPISNHLYFYWYRQILGQKVEFLVSFYNNEISEKSEIFDDQFSVERPDGSNFTLKIRSTKLEDSAMYFCASKETSSGTNEQFFGPGTRLTVL.

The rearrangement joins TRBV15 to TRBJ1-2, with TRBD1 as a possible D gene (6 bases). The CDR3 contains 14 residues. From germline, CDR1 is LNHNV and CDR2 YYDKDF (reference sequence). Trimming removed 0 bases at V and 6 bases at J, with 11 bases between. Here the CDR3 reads CATSRDWAGDGYTF. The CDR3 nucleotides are TGTGCCACCAGCAGAGATTGGGCAGGGGATGGCTACACCTTC.

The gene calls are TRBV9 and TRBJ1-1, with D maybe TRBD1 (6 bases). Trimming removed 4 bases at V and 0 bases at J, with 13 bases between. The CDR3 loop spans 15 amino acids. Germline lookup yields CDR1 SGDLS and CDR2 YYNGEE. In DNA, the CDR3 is TGTGCCAGCAGCCCTCAGGGGCTTGTGAACACTGAAGCTTTCTTT. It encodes CASSPQGLVNTEAFF.

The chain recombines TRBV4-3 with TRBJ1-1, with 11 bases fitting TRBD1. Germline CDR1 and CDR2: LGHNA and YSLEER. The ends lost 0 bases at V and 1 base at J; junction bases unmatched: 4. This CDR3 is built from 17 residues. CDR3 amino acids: CASSQDMGQGENTEAFF. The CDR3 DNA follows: TGCGCCAGCAGCCAAGATATGGGACAGGGGGAGAACACTGAAGCTTTCTTT.

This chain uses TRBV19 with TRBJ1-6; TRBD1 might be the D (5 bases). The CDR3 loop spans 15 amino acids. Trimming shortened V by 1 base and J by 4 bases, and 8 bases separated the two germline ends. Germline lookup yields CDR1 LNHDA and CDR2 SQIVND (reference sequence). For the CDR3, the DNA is TGTGCCAGTAGTATAGGGGGCTTGTATAATTCACCCCTCCACTTT. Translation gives CASSIGGLYNSPLHF.

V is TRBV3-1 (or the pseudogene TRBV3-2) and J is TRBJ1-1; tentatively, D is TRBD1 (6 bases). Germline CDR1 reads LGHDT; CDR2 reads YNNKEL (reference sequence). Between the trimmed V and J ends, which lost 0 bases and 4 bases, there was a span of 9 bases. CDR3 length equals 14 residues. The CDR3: CASSQEVRGTEAFF. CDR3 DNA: TGTGCCAGCAGCCAAGAGGTCAGGGGCACTGAAGCTTTCTTT.

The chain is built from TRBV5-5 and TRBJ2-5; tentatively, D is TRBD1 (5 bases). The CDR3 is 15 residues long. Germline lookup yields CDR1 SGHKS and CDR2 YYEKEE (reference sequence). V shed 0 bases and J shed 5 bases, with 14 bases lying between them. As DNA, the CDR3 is TGTGCCAGCAGCTTGGTCGGCGGCCAGGGCGAGACCCAGTACTTC. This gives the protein CASSLVGGQGETQYF.

The chain's CDR3 is CASSLASDRGRIRGYTF. The CDR3 bases are TGCGCCAGCAGCTTGGCCTCTGACAGGGGGCGCATTCGTGGCTACACCTTC. The chain links TRBV5-1 to TRBJ1-2, with 10 bases identical to TRBD1. Germline-derived CDR1 and CDR2 are SGHRS and YFSETQ. The junction had 12 bases not matched to a gene; V was cut back by 0 bases and J by 7 bases. CDR3 length: 17 amino acids.

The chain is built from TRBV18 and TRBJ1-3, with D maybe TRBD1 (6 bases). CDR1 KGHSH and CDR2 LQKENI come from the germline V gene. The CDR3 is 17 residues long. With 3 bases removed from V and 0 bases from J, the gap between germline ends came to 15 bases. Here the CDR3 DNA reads TGTGCCAGCTCACCGCAGTTACAGGGCAACTCTGGAAACACCATATATTTT. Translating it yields CASSPQLQGNSGNTIYF.

The CDR3 loop is CASSQGQGAQPQHF. CDR3 sequence (DNA): TGTGCCAGCAGCCAAGGGCAGGGGGCCCAGCCCCAGCATTTT. The gene calls are TRBV4-2 and TRBJ1-5; 8 bases line up with TRBD1. Trimming cost V 1 base and J 7 bases; bases outside gene matches: 3. Germline lookup yields CDR1 LGHNA and CDR2 YNFKEQ. The length of the CDR3 is 14 residues.

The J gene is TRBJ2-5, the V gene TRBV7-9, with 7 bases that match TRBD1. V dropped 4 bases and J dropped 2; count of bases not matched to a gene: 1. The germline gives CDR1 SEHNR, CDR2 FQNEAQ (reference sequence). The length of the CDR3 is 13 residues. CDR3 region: CASSWGQQETQYF. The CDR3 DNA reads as TGTGCCAGCAGCTGGGGACAGCAAGAGACCCAGTACTTC.

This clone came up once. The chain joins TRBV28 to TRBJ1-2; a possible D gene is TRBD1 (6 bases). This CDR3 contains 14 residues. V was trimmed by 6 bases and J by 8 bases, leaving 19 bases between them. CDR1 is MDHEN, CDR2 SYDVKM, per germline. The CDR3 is CASSRGTRWEGYTF. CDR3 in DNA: TGTGCCAGCAGCCGTGGGACAAGATGGGAGGGCTACACCTTC.

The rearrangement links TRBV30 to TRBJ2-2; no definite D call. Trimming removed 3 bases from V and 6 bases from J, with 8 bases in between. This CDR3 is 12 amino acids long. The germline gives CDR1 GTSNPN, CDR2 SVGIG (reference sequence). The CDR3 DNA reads TGTGCCTGGAGCCTAGTCGCCGGGGAGCTGTTTTTT. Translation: CAWSLVAGELFF.

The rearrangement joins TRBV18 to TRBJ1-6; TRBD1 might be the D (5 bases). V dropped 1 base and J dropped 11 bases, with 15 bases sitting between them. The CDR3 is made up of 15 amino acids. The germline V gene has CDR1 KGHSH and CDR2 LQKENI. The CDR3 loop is CASSPRFGGGPPLHF. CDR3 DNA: TGTGCCAGCTCACCACGCTTTGGGGGAGGTCCACCCCTCCACTTT.

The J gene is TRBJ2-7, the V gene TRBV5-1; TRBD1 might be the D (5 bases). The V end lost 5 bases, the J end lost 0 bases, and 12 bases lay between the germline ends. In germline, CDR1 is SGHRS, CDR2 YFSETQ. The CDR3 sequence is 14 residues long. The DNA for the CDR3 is TGCGCCAGCAGAGACGTTAGGGGCTCCTACGAGCAGTACTTC. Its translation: CASRDVRGSYEQYF. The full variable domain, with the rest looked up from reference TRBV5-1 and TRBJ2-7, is KAGVTQTPRYLIKTRGQQVTLSCSPISGHRSVSWYQQTPGQGLQFLFEYFSETQRNKGNFPGRFSGRQFSNSRSEMNVSTLELGDSALYLCASRDVRGSYEQYFGPGTRLTVT.

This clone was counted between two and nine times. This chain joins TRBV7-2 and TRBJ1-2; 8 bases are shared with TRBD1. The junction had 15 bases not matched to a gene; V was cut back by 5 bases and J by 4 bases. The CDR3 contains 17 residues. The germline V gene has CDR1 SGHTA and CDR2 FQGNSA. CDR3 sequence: CASSPQGAPGTGYGYTF. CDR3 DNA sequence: TGTGCCAGCAGCCCTCAGGGGGCGCCAGGTACGGGCTATGGCTACACCTTC.